The subject of this entry is one T cell receptor (beta chain). There are a few counts of this clone. The antigen it binds to is not known. Qualities for individual bases were not recorded, and no much larger clone is one base off. This record belongs to a study of cytomegalovirus exposure and HLA in healthy donors (dated by TCRdb to 2017 to 2019). Study-level background: An earlier analysis of roughly 570 of the donors reported about 300 Gb of sequence data and about 120 million unique TCR beta sequences obtained from about 179 million T cells. An early release that covered about 600 HLA-typed donors contained approximately 300 gigabases of sequencing data and tens of millions of unique TCR sequences. Among the roughly 400 genotyped donors, around 81% belonged to the genetic ancestry cluster associated with self-reported Caucasian donors. The study aimed to test whether signatures of past pathogen exposure could be identified by cataloging public T cell receptors. Using immunosequencing, the study profiled T cell repertoires from some 670 subjects and related those repertoires to cytomegalovirus serostatus. In addition to the first cohort of around 670 subjects, a separate validation cohort of under 150 different subjects was used. To predict cytomegalovirus infection status, the study combined high-throughput TCR immunosequencing, statistical association of individual TCRs with disease status, and machine learning. A later analysis re-examined previously published TCR beta repertoires from about 700 donors and added high-resolution HLA genotyping to investigate patterns of TCR occurrence. In the later analysis, no new phenotypic data were used to find candidate immune exposures; instead, reliance was placed on TCR beta sequences and their occurrence across donors. An earlier analysis of roughly 580 of the donors used high-throughput TCR beta sequencing to judge whether each TCR beta V gene segment behaved as functional or pseudogenic. Donor age, sex, ethnicity and CMV serostatus were collected together with the repertoire data. Genome-wide SNP genotypes for about 65% of the 666 donors were used in a later genetic analysis, which treated that subset as a discovery cohort. Every repertoire in the discovery cohort had been generated on one and the same sequencing platform. Class I and class II HLA loci were covered by the typing at four-digit resolution. Typing coverage differed by locus: A, B, C, DRB1 and DQB1 were typed in about 629-640 donors, DQA1 in approximately 520, DPA1 in over 600, and DPB1 in 400 to 480. Five DR-DQ haplotypes were treated as single units for association and clustering because of strong linkage in the cohort. On average, roughly 200,000 unique TCR beta nucleotide sequences were sequenced per donor among several hundred genotyped donors of the cohort, with around 19% of those sequences being non-productive. Here is what the overall study found, with its caveats: A further reported finding was that TCR beta sequences accurately predicted the HLA-A and HLA-B alleles for most subjects in the first cohort. In a later analysis, HLA-associated TCR beta chains were found to be more clonally expanded and to have lower generation probabilities than equally common non-associated chains. In vitro tests confirmed that a few of the cytomegalovirus-associated TCR beta chains recognize cytomegalovirus antigens. A later analysis associated approximately 17,000 TCR beta sequences with specific HLA alleles at a false discovery rate of 0.05. In the study, approximately 160 TCR beta chains were listed as associated with cytomegalovirus. Sequencing depth was assumed to be roughly uniform across donors in the presence/absence analyses, though that assumption may not hold. A cluster of highly shared sequence variants was judged likely to be a technical artifact of the sequencing pipeline. The authors suggested that the approach could potentially be extended to other disease states and immunological phenotypes. Cytomegalovirus status was reported to be diagnosed by the classifier with high specificity and sensitivity in both the original and validation cohorts. The only immune exposure information available for the cohort was CMV serostatus. Several of the top co-occurrence clusters appeared to be linked to parvovirus B19, influenza, CMV and Epstein-Barr virus, according to a later analysis. Correlated functional status among segregating V segments might reflect linkage disequilibrium, but an unknown experimental factor could not be ruled out. Some IMGT-functional V segments, including TRBV6-2 and TRBV6-3, could not be distinguished by the 87-base-pair reads and were therefore excluded. According to a later analysis, TCR association rates differed among HLA loci, with DRB1 alleles showing the most associated TCRs and HLA-C alleles showing the fewest. About 17 rarely observed V segments, including chromosome 9 orphons, were excluded from the earlier analysis of almost 600 of the donors because counts were too low. Broadly in line with IMGT annotations, most TCR beta V segments showed up in productive rearrangements about 87% or about 30% of the time in an earlier analysis of roughly 590 of the donors. According to a later analysis, most CMV-associated TCR beta chains appeared to be HLA-restricted, and the HLA associations seemed to be driven largely by CMV exposure. Most TCR sequences were observed very rarely across donors, whereas some public TCRs were present in many individuals. When HLA alleles, especially DR and DQ, strongly co-occurred, TCR associations were difficult to assign to individual alleles. The cohort was sequenced for TCR beta chains only, and without alpha or paired-chain data the features that could be detected were limited. A later genetic analysis associated a missense DCLRE1C variant with V-gene and J-gene trimming of TCR beta chains, and an independent cohort replicated the association. Compared with the approximately 720-donor mean, donors in an Asian-associated ancestry cluster had fewer N-insertions in productive TCRs, according to a later genetic analysis. HLA typing was unavailable for some donors at each locus, so association tests used only the typed subset.

Library preparation was by the immunoSEQ multiplex PCR assay. For the multiplex PCR, a mixture combining 60 forward primers for TCR Vbeta segments and 13 reverse primers for TCR Jbeta segments was used. The CDR3 region of rearranged TCR beta genes was amplified from genomic DNA with a multiplex PCR assay. Amplified TCR beta libraries were sequenced as 87-base-pair reads on the Illumina HiSeq System. The source study handled its data this way. A later analysis counted approximately 76 million unique TCR beta chains across the 600 to 850 repertoires, and some 11 million of these chains were shared by at least two donors. Raw reads were error-corrected and collapsed into unique sequences by a nearest-neighbor algorithm in which closely related sequences were merged to remove PCR and sequencing errors. To assign V, D and J gene segments, CDR3 sequences were aligned to IMGT reference sequences. For a sequence to be retained, a match of at least six nucleotides was required to both a V gene segment and a J gene segment. Rearrangements were classified as productive when the CDR3 lacked stop codons and remained in frame with V and J, and all other rearrangements were classified as non-productive. Following IMGT convention, CDR3 was defined as the stretch from the second conserved V-encoded cysteine up to the conserved J-encoded phenylalanine. The earlier analysis of about 560 of the donors excluded any sequence lacking an unambiguous match to a single V gene segment. An earlier analysis of 587 of the donors called V segments functional above 56.7% productive rearrangements and segregating when the between-donor standard deviation exceeded 5%. A statistical classification framework was developed to diagnose cytomegalovirus status using the catalog of TCR beta chain sequences. In a later analysis, TCR nucleotide sequences were compared against IMGT/GENE-DB human TR gene sequences so that V and J genes could be assigned. In a later analysis, CDR3 sequences and most-parsimonious VDJ recombination scenarios were assigned using the TCRdist pipeline. In a later analysis, every TCR beta chain was defined by the combination of its CDR3 amino acid sequence and its V-gene family, and reads without a unique V-gene family were dropped. A later analysis removed 592 highly shared, low-generation-probability nucleotide sequences to deal with suspected cross-contamination and a sequencing artifact. A later analysis calculated a clonal expansion index for each public chain from normalized within-repertoire ranks of inferred template counts. Generation probabilities in a later analysis came from a VDJ recombination model fitted to out-of-frame rearrangements, and those results were checked against IGoR. In a later analysis, hypergeometric tests were used to score TCR-TCR, TCR-HLA and TCR-CMV co-occurrence, with a repertoire-size bias correction applied to TCR pairs. In a later analysis, false discovery rates were estimated by permuting HLA or CMV assignments 20 times. In a later analysis, co-occurring TCRs were grouped with DBSCAN, and TCRdist sequence similarity was added when clustering was performed within HLA-allele-positive subsets. Repertoires with fewer than 30,000 or more than 120,000 public chains were left out of co-occurrence clustering, as were five repertoires with anomalous nucleotide sharing. TCRdb took over this immuneACCESS table, retaining in-frame rearrangements with V and J assigned. Such tables are incomplete; in checked studies, under half of the missing clones stem from an unresolved V gene, and the remainder is unexplained. V, J and clone size reflect that table, while D and trimming were determined from the DNA. This sample has nearly 110,000 clones in its table, and 71% of those were observed once. 2.5% to 3% of the sample comes from the top ten.

The cysteine opens and the phenylalanine closes a CDR3 of 13 amino acids. Here the CDR3 DNA is all that survives: 39 bases in frame from base 1. The germline V gene provides CDR1 SGHNT and CDR2 YENEEA. V is pruned by 3 bases and J by 10 bases, leaving 4 bases of the junction without a gene match. The cohort was made up of 500 to 800 healthy bone marrow donors. Cohort members were all nominally healthy when sampled, although unrecorded immune exposures were likely present. The donor was CMV seronegative and belonged to the group of 352 seronegative cohort members. A peripheral blood sample was provided by each donor, and peripheral blood mononuclear cells were used for TCR beta sequencing. Genomic DNA was extracted from the blood cell samples with the Qiagen DNeasy Blood Extraction Kit.

Material for sequencing was PBMCs. The rearranged segments are TRBV11-3 and TRBJ2-1, with 9 central nucleotides matching TRBD2. The receptor comes from a female donor in good health and CMV-seronegative. The nucleotides read TGTGCCAGCAGCTTTATCAGCGGGAGGGAGCAGTTCTTC. It specifies CASSFISGREQFF.